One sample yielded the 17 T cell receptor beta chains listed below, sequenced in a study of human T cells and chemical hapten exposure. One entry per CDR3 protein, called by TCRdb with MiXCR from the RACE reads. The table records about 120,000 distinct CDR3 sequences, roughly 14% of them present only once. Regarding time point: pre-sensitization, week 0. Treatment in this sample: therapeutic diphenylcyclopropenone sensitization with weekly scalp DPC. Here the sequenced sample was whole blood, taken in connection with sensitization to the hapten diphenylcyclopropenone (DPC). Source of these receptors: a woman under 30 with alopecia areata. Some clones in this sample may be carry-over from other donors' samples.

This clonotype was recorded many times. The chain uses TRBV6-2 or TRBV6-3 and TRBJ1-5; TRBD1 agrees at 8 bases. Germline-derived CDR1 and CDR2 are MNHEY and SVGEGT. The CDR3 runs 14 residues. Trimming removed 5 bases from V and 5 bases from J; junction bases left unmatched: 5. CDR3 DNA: TGTGCCAGCAGTCTGGGGACAGGCGATCAGCCCCAGCATTTT. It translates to CASSLGTGDQPQHF.

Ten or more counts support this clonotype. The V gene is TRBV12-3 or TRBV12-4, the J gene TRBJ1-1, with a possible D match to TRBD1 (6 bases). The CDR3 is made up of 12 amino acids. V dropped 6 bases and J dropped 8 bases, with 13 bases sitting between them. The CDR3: CASSLQGQEAFF. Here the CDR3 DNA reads TGTGCCAGCAGCCTACAGGGCCAGGAAGCTTTCTTT.

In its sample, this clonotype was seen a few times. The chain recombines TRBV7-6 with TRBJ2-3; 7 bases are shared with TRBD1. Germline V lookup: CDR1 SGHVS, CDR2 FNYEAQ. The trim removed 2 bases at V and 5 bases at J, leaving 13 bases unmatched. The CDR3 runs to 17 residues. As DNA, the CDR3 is TGTGCCAGCAGCTTAAAAACAGGGGTCATAGCCGGAGATACGCAGTATTTT. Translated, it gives CASSLKTGVIAGDTQYF.

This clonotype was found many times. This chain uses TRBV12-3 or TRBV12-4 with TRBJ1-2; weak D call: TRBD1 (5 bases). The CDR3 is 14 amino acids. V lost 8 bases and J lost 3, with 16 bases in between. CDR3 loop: CASGTGTSYYGYTF. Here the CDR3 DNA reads TGTGCCAGCGGCACAGGAACCTCTTACTATGGCTACACCTTC.

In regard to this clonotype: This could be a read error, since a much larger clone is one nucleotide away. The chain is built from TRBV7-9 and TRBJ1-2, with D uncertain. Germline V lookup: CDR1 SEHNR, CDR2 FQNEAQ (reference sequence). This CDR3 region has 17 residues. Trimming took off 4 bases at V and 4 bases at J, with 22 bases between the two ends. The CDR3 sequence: CASSSTGRHGMGYGYTF. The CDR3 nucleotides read TGTGCCAGCAGCTCCACGGGCCGACACGGGATGGGCTATGGCTACACCTTC.

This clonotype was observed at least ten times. This CDR3 is CSASLERVANGYTF. The CDR3 region has the DNA TGCAGTGCTAGTTTAGAGCGGGTAGCAAATGGCTACACCTTC. This sequence joins TRBV20-1 and TRBJ1-2; D remains unclear. The CDR3 totals 14 residues. Per the germline V gene, CDR1 is DFQATT and CDR2 is SNEGSKA (reference sequence). V lost 3 bases and J 6 bases, leaving 17 bases between the germline ends.

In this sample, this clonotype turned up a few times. CDR3 region: CASSHQITGTEYNEQFF. The CDR3 DNA reads TGCGCCAGCAGCCACCAGATAACCGGGACCGAATACAATGAGCAGTTCTTC. V and J are TRBV4-3 and TRBJ2-1, with D perhaps assigned TRBD1 or TRBD2 (5 bases each). The CDR3 has 17 residues. With 3 bases removed from V and 4 bases from J, the gap between germline ends came to 19 bases. Germline V lookup: CDR1 LGHNA, CDR2 YSLEER.

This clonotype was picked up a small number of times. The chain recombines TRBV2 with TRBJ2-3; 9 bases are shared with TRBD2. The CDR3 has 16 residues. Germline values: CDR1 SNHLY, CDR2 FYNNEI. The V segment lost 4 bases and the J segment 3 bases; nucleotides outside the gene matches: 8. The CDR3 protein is CASSGPSGGLTDTQYF. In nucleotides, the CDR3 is TGTGCCAGCAGTGGTCCCAGCGGGGGGTTGACAGATACGCAGTATTTT.

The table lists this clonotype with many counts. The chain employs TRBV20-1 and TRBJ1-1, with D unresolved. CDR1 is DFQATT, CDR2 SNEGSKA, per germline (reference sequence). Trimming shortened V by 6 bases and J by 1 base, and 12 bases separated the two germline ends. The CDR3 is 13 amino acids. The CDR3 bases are TGCAGTGCCCCCCCTAGGTCGAACACTGAAGCTTTCTTT. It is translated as CSAPPRSNTEAFF.

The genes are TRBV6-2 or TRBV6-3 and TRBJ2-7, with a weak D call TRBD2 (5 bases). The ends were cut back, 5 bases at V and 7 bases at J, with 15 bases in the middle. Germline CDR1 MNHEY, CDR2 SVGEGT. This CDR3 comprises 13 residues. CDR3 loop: CASSKGLLGEQYF. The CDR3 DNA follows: TGTGCCAGCAGTAAAGGACTCTTGGGGGAGCAGTACTTC.

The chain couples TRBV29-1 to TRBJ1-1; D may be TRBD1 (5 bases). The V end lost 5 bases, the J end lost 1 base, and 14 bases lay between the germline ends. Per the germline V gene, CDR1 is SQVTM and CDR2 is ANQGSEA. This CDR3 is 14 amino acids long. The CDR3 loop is CSVRAGAPNTEAFF. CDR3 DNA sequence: TGCAGCGTTCGCGCCGGGGCCCCGAACACTGAAGCTTTCTTT.

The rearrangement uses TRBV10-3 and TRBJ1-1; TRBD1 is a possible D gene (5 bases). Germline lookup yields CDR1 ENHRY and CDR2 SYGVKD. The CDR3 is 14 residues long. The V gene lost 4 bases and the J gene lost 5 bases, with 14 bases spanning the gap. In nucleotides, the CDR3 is TGTGCCATCAGTGTCGCGGGGGATGGAACTGAAGCTTTCTTT. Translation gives CAISVAGDGTEAFF.

In DNA form, the CDR3 reads TGTGCCAGCAGTTATGGCGGGGGGGCCGGGGATACGCAGTATTTT. Its protein product is CASSYGGGAGDTQYF. The chain has TRBV6-5 and TRBJ2-3, with 9 bases fitting TRBD2. Germline V gene lookup returns CDR1 MNHEY and CDR2 SVGAGI. The CDR3 spans 15 residues. The V and J ends lost 3 bases and 6 bases, in that order; junction bases with no gene match: 7.

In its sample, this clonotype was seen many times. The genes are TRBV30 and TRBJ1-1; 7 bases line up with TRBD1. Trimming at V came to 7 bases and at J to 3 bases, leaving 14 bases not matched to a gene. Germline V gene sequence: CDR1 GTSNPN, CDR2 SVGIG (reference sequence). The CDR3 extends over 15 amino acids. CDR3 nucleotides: TGTGCCTTGACCCGGGACAGACTTATGGACACTGAAGCTTTCTTT. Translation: CALTRDRLMDTEAFF.

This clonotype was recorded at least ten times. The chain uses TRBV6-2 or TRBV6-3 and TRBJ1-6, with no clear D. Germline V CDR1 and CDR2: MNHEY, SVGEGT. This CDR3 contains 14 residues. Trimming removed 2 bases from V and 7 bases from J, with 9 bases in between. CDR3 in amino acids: CASSYTTSNSPLHF. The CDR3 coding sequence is TGTGCCAGCAGTTACACCACATCGAATTCACCCCTCCACTTT.

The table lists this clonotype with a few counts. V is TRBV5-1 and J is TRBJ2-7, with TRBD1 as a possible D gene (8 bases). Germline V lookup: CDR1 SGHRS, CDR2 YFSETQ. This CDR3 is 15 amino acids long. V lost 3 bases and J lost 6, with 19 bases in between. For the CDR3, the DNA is TGCGCCAGCAGCTCGGACAGGGAGGGTGCGACCGAGCAGTACTTC. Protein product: CASSSDREGATEQYF.

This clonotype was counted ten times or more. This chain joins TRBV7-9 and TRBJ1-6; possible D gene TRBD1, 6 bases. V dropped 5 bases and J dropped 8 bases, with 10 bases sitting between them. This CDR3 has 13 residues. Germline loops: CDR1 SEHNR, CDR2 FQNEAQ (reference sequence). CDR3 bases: TGTGCCAGCAGCGACAGGAGAGATTCACCCCTCCACTTT. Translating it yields CASSDRRDSPLHF.